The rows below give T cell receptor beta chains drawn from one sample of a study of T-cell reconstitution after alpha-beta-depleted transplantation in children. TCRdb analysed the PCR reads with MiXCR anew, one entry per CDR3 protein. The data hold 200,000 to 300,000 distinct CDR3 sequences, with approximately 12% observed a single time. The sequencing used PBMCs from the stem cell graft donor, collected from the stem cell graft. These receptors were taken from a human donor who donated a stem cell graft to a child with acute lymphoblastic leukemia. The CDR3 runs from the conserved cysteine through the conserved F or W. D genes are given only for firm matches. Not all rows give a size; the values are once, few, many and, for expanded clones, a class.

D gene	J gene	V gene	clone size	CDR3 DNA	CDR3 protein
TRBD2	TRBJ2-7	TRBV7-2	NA	TGTGCCAGCGGACTGAGCGGGAGGGTGTCCTACGAGCAGTACTTC	CASGLSGRVSYEQYF
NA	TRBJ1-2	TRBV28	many	TGTGCCAGCAGTTTCCTACATAGGACTACTAACTATGGCTACACCTTC	CASSFLHRTTNYGYTF
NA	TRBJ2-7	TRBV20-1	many	TGCAGTGCTAGTCCCCTCGGGGCTCGGAGCAACGAGCAGTACTTC	CSASPLGARSNEQYF
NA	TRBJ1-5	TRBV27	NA	TGTGCCAGCAGTTTACAGGGCCATCAGCCCCAGCATTTT	CASSLQGHQPQHF
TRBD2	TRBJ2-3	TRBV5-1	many	TGCGCCAGCAGCCCCGGGGGTAGCGGGGGGACCACGCAGTATTTT	CASSPGGSGGTTQYF
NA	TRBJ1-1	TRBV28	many	TGTGCCAGCAGTTTTTATACAGATTATGAAGCTTTCTTT	CASSFYTDYEAFF
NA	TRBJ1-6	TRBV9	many	TGTGCCAGCAGCGGGAAAGGAAAAAATTCACCCCTCCACTTT	CASSGKGKNSPLHF
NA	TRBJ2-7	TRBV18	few	TGTGCCAGCTCATCACCTAGTCTTGGGACATCGGGTGAGCAGTACTTC	CASSSPSLGTSGEQYF
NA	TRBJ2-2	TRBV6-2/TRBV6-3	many	TGTGCCAGCAGTTACTCTGTGTCGGTCACCGGGGAGCTGTTTTTT	CASSYSVSVTGELFF
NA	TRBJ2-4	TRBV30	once	TGTGCCTGGAGTGGGGGGCGGCAGGCCAAAAACATTCAGTACTTC	CAWSGGRQAKNIQYF
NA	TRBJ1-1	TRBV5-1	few	TGCGCCAGCAGCGTCGGACAGAACACTGAAGCTTTCTTT	CASSVGQNTEAFF
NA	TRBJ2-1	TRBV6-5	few	TGTGCCAGCAGTTACTCGGTCGACTCCGCCGCGGATGAGCAGTTCTTC	CASSYSVDSAADEQFF
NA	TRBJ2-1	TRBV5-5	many	TGTGCCAGCAGCTTGGCCGGTTGGCGGGGGCCTGACAATGAGCAGTTCTTC	CASSLAGWRGPDNEQFF
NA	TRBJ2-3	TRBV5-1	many	TGCGCCAGCAGCTTGCGGGACAACACAGATACGCAGTATTTT	CASSLRDNTDTQYF
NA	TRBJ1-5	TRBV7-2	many	TGTGCCAGCAGCTTAGAAGAGGGGCGTCAGCCCCAGCATTTT	CASSLEEGRQPQHF
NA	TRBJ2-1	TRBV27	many	TGTGCCAGCAGCTATATTTACCGCGGGCCGAAATTCAATGAGCAGTTCTTC	CASSYIYRGPKFNEQFF
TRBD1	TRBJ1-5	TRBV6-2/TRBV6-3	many	TGTGCCAGCCTTTCAGGACAGGGGAGGAATCAGCCCCAGCATTTT	CASLSGQGRNQPQHF
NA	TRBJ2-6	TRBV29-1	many	TGCAGCGTTGAAGTTGGGTTCATCTCTGGGGCCAACGTCCTGACTTTC	CSVEVGFISGANVLTF
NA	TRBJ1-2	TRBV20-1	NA	TGCAGTGCTGTCCCTGGGGCGGCTCCCACCTTC	CSAVPGAAPTF
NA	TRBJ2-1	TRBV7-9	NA	TGTGCCAGCAGCCGAGGTCTGGGCAGGAATGAGCAGTTCTTC	CASSRGLGRNEQFF
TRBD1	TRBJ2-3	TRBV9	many	TGTGCCAGCAGCGCGAGGACAGGGGCAGATACGCAGTATTTT	CASSARTGADTQYF
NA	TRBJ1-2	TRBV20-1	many	TGCAGTGCTAGAGATCCGGGTGAAGCTAACTATGGCTACACCTTC	CSARDPGEANYGYTF
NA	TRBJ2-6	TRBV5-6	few	TGTGCCAGCAGCTTCCTCAGGACCGGGGCCAACGTCCTGACTTTC	CASSFLRTGANVLTF